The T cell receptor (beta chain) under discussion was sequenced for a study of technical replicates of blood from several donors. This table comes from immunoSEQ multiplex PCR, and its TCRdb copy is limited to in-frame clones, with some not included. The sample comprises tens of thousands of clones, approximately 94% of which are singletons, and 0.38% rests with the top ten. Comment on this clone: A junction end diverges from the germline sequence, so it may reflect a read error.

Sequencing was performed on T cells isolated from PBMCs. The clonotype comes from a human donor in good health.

CDR3 amino acids: CSASWTPASIF. The CDR3 coding sequence is TGCAGTGCTAGTTGGACTCCTGCCAGTATCTTC. The chain is built from TRBV20-1 and TRBJ2-1; a possible D gene is TRBD2 (5 bases). This CDR3 has 11 amino acids. Germline V lookup: CDR1 DFQATT, CDR2 SNEGSKA (reference sequence).